This T cell receptor beta chain was observed in a study of siplizumab effects on memory and regulatory T cells. Comments on this clone: Antigen specificity is unknown.

The study assayed some 110,000 TCR templates per sample. The repertoire was sequenced with immunoSEQ multiplex PCR; TCRdb's copy has only in-frame clones and lacks some. The profile shows around 100,000 clones, about 90% of them singletons. Germline CDR1 ENHRY, CDR2 SYGVKD. Between the trimmed V and J ends, which lost 3 bases and 3 bases, there was a span of 11 bases. This CDR3 comprises 15 residues. Regarding the study as a whole: A significant reduction in alloreactive sequences traceable to unstimulated CD4+ memory cells was produced by siplizumab. Contribution to the alloresponse seemed major for naive T cells, which also seemed more diverse than memory cells. Unstimulated subsets contained matches for only a minor fraction of alloreactive clones.

The TCR sequence derives from a human donor in good health. The V call is TRBV10-3, the J call TRBJ2-2, with a possible D match to TRBD1 (6 bases). Specimen: Tregs sorted from blood. The CDR3 spells CAISEQGQDTGELFF. As DNA, the CDR3 is TGTGCCATCAGTGAACAGGGTCAAGACACCGGGGAGCTGTTTTTT.